These 9 T cell receptor beta chains originate from one sample sequenced in a study of T cell repertoires in cytomegalovirus infection. Via MiXCR, TCRdb re-called the reads, giving one row per CDR3 protein. The sample yields fewer than 650,000 distinct CDR3 sequences, 40% seen once. Their recognized antigens are unknown. Material: cultured PBMCs, obtained from culture after CMV antigen stimulation. These receptors originate from a human donor in good health (CMV status not recorded). Some clones in this sample may be carry-over from other donors' samples.

This clonotype was seen a few times. This chain connects TRBV7-2 to TRBJ2-1; D perhaps matches TRBD2 (6 bases). Germline V CDR1 and CDR2: SGHTA, FQGNSA. CDR3 length: 15 amino acids. Trimming cost V 7 bases and J 8 bases, with 21 bases left between them. The CDR3 sequence is CASTPLAGSRDEQFF. CDR3 nucleotide sequence: TGTGCCAGCACCCCCCTCGCGGGATCTCGGGATGAGCAGTTCTTC.

The J gene is TRBJ1-6, the V gene TRBV5-4, with 9 bases matching TRBD1. V dropped 4 bases and J dropped 4; count of bases not matched to a gene: 15. The length of the CDR3 is 19 residues. Germline lookup yields CDR1 SGHNT and CDR2 YYREEE (reference sequence). The CDR3 here is CASSLRQGGPLGYNSPLHF. The CDR3, as DNA: TGTGCCAGCAGCCTGCGACAGGGGGGACCTTTAGGATATAATTCACCCCTCCACTTT.

The table lists this clonotype with a few counts. J is TRBJ2-7 and V is TRBV7-2, with D uncertain. V was trimmed by 1 base and J by 3 bases, leaving 10 bases between them. This CDR3 has 14 residues. The V gene's germline CDR1 is SGHTA and CDR2 FQGNSA. CDR3 sequence: CASSLGQAIYEQYF. The CDR3 DNA sequence: TGTGCCAGCAGCTTAGGGCAGGCCATCTACGAGCAGTACTTC.

The gene calls are TRBV20-1 and TRBJ2-7, with D perhaps being TRBD1 or TRBD2 (5 bases each). Germline V gene data show CDR1 as DFQATT and CDR2 as SNEGSKA (reference sequence). This CDR3 is 14 amino acids long. V lost 1 base, J lost 3 bases, and 13 bases lay in between. CDR3 nucleotide sequence: TGCAGTGCTAGAGCCCCCTCGGGGCTCTACGAGCAGTACTTC. Translated: CSARAPSGLYEQYF.

In this sample, this clonotype turned up a few times. This rearrangement joins TRBV19 to TRBJ2-3; no firm D call. Germline V gene sequence: CDR1 LNHDA, CDR2 SQIVND (reference sequence). V was trimmed by 2 bases and J by 3 bases, leaving 3 bases between them. The CDR3 contains 12 residues. The DNA of the CDR3 is TGTGCCAGTAGTATAAGAACAGATACGCAGTATTTT. Its translation: CASSIRTDTQYF.

V usage is TRBV12-3 or TRBV12-4 and J usage is TRBJ2-3; no clear D gene. Trimming shortened V by 5 bases and J by 10 bases, and 16 bases separated the two germline ends. The length of the CDR3 is 13 residues. CDR3: CASSPRVQLAQYF. DNA for the CDR3: TGTGCCAGCAGTCCCCGGGTGCAGTTGGCGCAGTATTTT.

This clonotype was found a few times. V and J are TRBV7-8 and TRBJ2-1, with 12 bases that match TRBD2. The CDR3 sequence is 18 residues long. The ends lost 6 bases at V and 0 bases at J; junction bases unmatched: 9. Per germline, CDR1 SGHVS and CDR2 FQNEAQ. The CDR3 sequence is CASSRLAGVRSSYNEQFF. The CDR3 region has the DNA TGTGCCAGCAGTCGACTAGCGGGAGTTAGGAGCTCCTACAATGAGCAGTTCTTC.

The chain recombines TRBV6-1 with TRBJ2-7; perhaps TRBD1 as D (5 bases). This CDR3 has 14 residues. The V gene's germline CDR1 is MNHNS and CDR2 SASEGT. Deletions cut 3 bases from V and 0 bases from J, with 9 bases between. Here the CDR3 reads CASSDGHLSYEQYF. The CDR3 DNA is TGTGCCAGCAGTGACGGACACCTCTCCTACGAGCAGTACTTC.

V is TRBV7-8 and J is TRBJ2-1; TRBD2 is a possible D gene (5 bases). The CDR3 runs 15 residues. Germline lookup yields CDR1 SGHVS and CDR2 FQNEAQ. Trimming took off 2 bases at V and 2 bases at J, with 10 bases between the two ends. The CDR3 nucleotides are TGTGCCAGCAGCTTATTCGCGGGTCCCTACAATGAGCAGTTCTTC. Its translation: CASSLFAGPYNEQFF. Full variable domain (rest looked up from reference TRBV7-8 and TRBJ2-1): GAGVSQSPRYKVAKRGQDVALRCDPISGHVSLFWYQQALGQGPEFLTYFQNEAQLDKSGLPSDRFFAERPEGSVSTLKIQRTQQEDSAVYLCASSLFAGPYNEQFFGPGTRLTVL.